This entry is about one T cell receptor (beta chain). This clonotype was recorded at least ten times. Its antigen has not been determined. No qualities accompany the bases; no much larger clone lies one base away. This sample is part of a study of CD8 T cells in ankylosing spondylitis (dated by TCRdb to 2016 to 2017). Turning to the overall study: T cell receptor beta repertoires were profiled in healthy donors and ankylosing spondylitis patients so that disease-linked TCR variants could be found. Peripheral blood was sampled, and synovial fluid was additionally collected from ankylosing spondylitis patients. In total, the full study cohort was made up of about 99 healthy donors and 25 to 30 ankylosing spondylitis patients.

For each ankylosing spondylitis patient, the synovial fluid sample was matched to a blood sample from that same patient. V loses 4 bases, J loses 5 bases, and the germline ends lie 21 bases apart. Sequences SGDLS (CDR1) and YYNGEE (CDR2) are obtained from the germline V gene. The CDR3 numbers 17 residues from cysteine through phenylalanine. Only the CDR3 DNA is retained, 51 bases long and in frame from the first base. TCRdb lists the instrument as Illumina HiSeq 2500. Quantitative 5'-RACE with molecular barcodes was used to prepare TCR beta libraries. The paper's data handling went like this. A new computational method, built on a probabilistic model of VDJ rearrangement, was used to identify disease-linked TCR variants. TCRdb cleaned the public reads at Q25 with fastp, built clones with MiXCR and kept in-frame beta chains. Every distinct CDR3 protein forms one entry, paired with its most common genes and DNA. These V and J calls are TCRdb output, not the study's own analysis. Across this sample there are approximately 150,000 distinct CDR3 sequences, with under 35% seen only once. About 6.3% of the sample comes from the top ten.

Broad study findings and their caveats: The disease-linked clones were reported to be significantly enriched in matched synovial fluid samples from ankylosing spondylitis patients. Blood from ankylosing spondylitis patients appeared to be characterized by a TCR beta motif made up of under ten highly homologous amino acid variants. Some motif variants were previously reported in synovial fluid and blood of reactive arthritis patients, suggesting common disease-initiation mechanisms. A CD8+ phenotype was shown by the disease-linked clones, which were found at relatively low frequencies in peripheral blood.

The material sequenced was synovial fluid, either unsorted or a sorted T cell fraction (not recorded which). This receptor was taken from a male donor with ankylosing spondylitis. The sequence is built from TRBV9 and TRBJ2-2; the D gene is perhaps TRBD1, on 6 matching bases. The CDR3 amino acid sequence is: CASSPPRGTALTGELFF. At the DNA level, the sequence is TGTGCCAGCAGCCCGCCGAGGGGGACCGCACTGACCGGGGAGCTGTTTTTT.